The present T cell receptor (beta chain) was sequenced within a study of blood T cell repertoires in COVID-19. J was trimmed by 3 bases and V by 1 base; bases with no gene match: 2. CDR1 is SGHVS and CDR2 is FQNEAQ in the germline V gene. The CDR3 is 15 residues long. Clones were sequenced by immunoSEQ multiplex PCR, and TCRdb holds only the in-frame ones, with some missing. The sample lists over 200,000 clones; about nine tenths were seen once. Concerning this clone: Distinct nucleotide sequences in the sample also encode this CDR3.

The sequenced sample consisted of peripheral blood. The clonotype comes from a woman aged 60 to 75 with acute or convalescent COVID-19. The J gene is TRBJ2-2, the V gene TRBV7-8; 7 bases align to TRBD1. The CDR3 sequence: CASSLGQGDTGELFF. The CDR3 region has the DNA TGTGCCAGCAGCTTAGGACAGGGAGACACCGGGGAGCTGTTTTTT. The entire variable domain, with the rest obtained from reference TRBV7-8 and TRBJ2-2, is as follows: GAGVSQSPRYKVAKRGQDVALRCDPISGHVSLFWYQQALGQGPEFLTYFQNEAQLDKSGLPSDRFFAERPEGSVSTLKIQRTQQEDSAVYLCASSLGQGDTGELFFGEGSRLTVL.